These T cell receptor beta chains were read from a single sample in a study of early T cells in non-severe SARS-CoV-2 infection. TCRdb processed the 5' RACE reads anew with MiXCR; each CDR3 protein has one entry. The sample consists of about 70,000 distinct CDR3 sequences, about 11% of them appearing once. Sequencing was done on a sample of whole blood. The receptors stem from an adult who was a healthcare worker with PCR-confirmed SARS-CoV-2 infection or an uninfected control (not recorded which). Both conserved end residues are part of each CDR3. Fields, in order: clone size, D gene, V gene, J gene, CDR3 protein, CDR3 DNA. D genes are given only for firm matches. Part of the rows lack a size; the others show once, few, many or a class for expanded clones.

many	TRBD1	TRBV6-5	TRBJ2-5	CASSQAGTGETQYF	TGTGCCAGCAGTCAGGCCGGGACAGGGGAGACCCAGTACTTC
many	NA	TRBV2	TRBJ2-5	CASSQERGETQYF	TGTGCCAGCAGCCAGGAGAGAGGGGAGACCCAGTACTTC
few	TRBD2	TRBV6-6	TRBJ2-3	CASRTLAGGSTDTQYF	TGTGCCAGCAGGACCCTAGCGGGGGGTAGCACAGATACGCAGTATTTT
NA	NA	TRBV3-1	TRBJ2-7	CASSLQAHSYEQYF	TGTGCCAGCAGCCTTCAGGCACACTCCTACGAGCAGTACTTC
NA	TRBD2	TRBV9	TRBJ2-7	CASSTASGPYEQYF	TGTGCCAGCAGCACGGCTAGCGGCCCCTACGAGCAGTACTTC
many	NA	TRBV29-1	TRBJ2-7	CSVLQGYEQYF	TGCAGCGTCTTGCAGGGTTACGAGCAGTACTTC
many	NA	TRBV18	TRBJ1-1	CASSGPTGASNTEAFF	TGTGCCAGCTCCGGCCCAACGGGGGCCTCGAACACTGAAGCTTTCTTT
NA	NA	TRBV6-2/TRBV6-3	TRBJ2-7	CASSFGRQGHEQYF	TGTGCCAGCAGCTTCGGGAGACAGGGCCACGAGCAGTACTTC
many	NA	TRBV6-1	TRBJ2-1	CASRPTGHSYNEQFF	TGTGCCAGCAGGCCGACAGGTCACTCCTACAATGAGCAGTTCTTC
NA	NA	TRBV5-1	TRBJ2-3	CASSLGTATDTQYF	TGCGCCAGCAGCCTAGGGACGGCGACAGATACGCAGTATTTT
few	NA	TRBV7-3	TRBJ2-1	CASSPPGGYEQFF	TGTGCCAGCAGCCCCCCAGGAGGATACGAGCAGTTCTTC
few	NA	TRBV10-3	TRBJ1-2	CAISDPTRGAGGYTF	TGTGCCATCAGTGATCCGACCCGGGGCGCGGGAGGCTACACCTTC
NA	NA	TRBV3-1	TRBJ2-2	CASSRNANTGELFF	TGTGCCAGCAGCCGGAACGCGAACACCGGGGAGCTGTTTTTT
few	TRBD1	TRBV7-9	TRBJ1-2	CASSLLGQGSPGYTF	TGTGCCAGCAGCCTCCTGGGACAGGGGAGTCCTGGCTACACCTTC
NA	TRBD2	TRBV29-1	TRBJ2-3	CSFVGEGTDTQYF	TGCAGCTTCGTGGGGGAGGGGACAGATACGCAGTATTTT
NA	TRBD1	TRBV20-1	TRBJ2-2	CSARDYRGIPDTGELFF	TGCAGTGCTAGAGATTACAGGGGGATCCCCGACACCGGGGAGCTGTTTTTT
many	NA	TRBV9	TRBJ2-3	CASSAPGATDTQYF	TGTGCCAGCAGCGCCCCCGGGGCCACAGATACGCAGTATTTT
many	NA	TRBV5-4	TRBJ2-6	CASSLPTVAYSGANVLTF	TGTGCCAGCAGCTTGCCGACAGTCGCATACTCTGGGGCCAACGTCCTGACTTTC
NA	NA	TRBV12-3/TRBV12-4	TRBJ2-4	CASRDSTTAAKNIQYF	TGTGCCAGCAGGGACAGCACTACCGCAGCCAAAAACATTCAGTACTTC
many	NA	TRBV5-5	TRBJ1-1	CASSLIRPQNTEAFF	TGTGCCAGCAGCTTAATCAGGCCCCAGAACACTGAAGCTTTCTTT
NA	NA	TRBV20-1	TRBJ1-1	CGASGREGGTEAFF	TGCGGTGCTAGTGGGAGGGAGGGTGGCACTGAAGCTTTCTTT
many	NA	TRBV30	TRBJ2-3	CAWSAPPDTQYF	TGTGCCTGGAGTGCCCCCCCCGATACGCAGTATTTT
NA	TRBD2	TRBV7-2	TRBJ2-1	CASSFSGGPIYEQFF	TGTGCCAGCAGCTTTAGCGGGGGGCCGATCTATGAGCAGTTCTTC
NA	NA	TRBV29-1	TRBJ1-1	CSVQGLATEAFF	TGCAGCGTTCAGGGTTTGGCCACTGAAGCTTTCTTT
NA	NA	TRBV19	TRBJ1-2	CASGETAFLTNYGYTF	TGTGCCAGTGGGGAGACAGCCTTTTTGACTAACTATGGCTACACCTTC
many	NA	TRBV14	TRBJ2-5	CASSPTTGSQETQYF	TGTGCCAGCAGCCCTACGACAGGTAGCCAAGAGACCCAGTACTTC
many	NA	TRBV5-1	TRBJ2-2	CASSLEGGLNTGELFF	TGCGCCAGCAGCTTGGAGGGGGGCCTAAACACCGGGGAGCTGTTTTTT
many	TRBD2	TRBV5-4	TRBJ2-5	CASSSGGRETQYF	TGTGCCAGCAGCTCGGGGGGGCGAGAGACCCAGTACTTC
few	TRBD1	TRBV15	TRBJ2-7	CATSGITGTGYHEQYF	TGTGCCACCAGCGGTATTACCGGGACAGGGTATCACGAGCAGTACTTC
few	TRBD2	TRBV7-8	TRBJ2-2	CASSLARLAGISNTGELFF	TGTGCCAGCAGCTTAGCCCGACTAGCGGGGATCTCGAACACCGGGGAGCTGTTTTTT
NA	NA	TRBV7-2	TRBJ1-6	CASRLSGEPLHF	TGTGCCAGCAGACTAAGTGGGGAACCCCTCCACTTT
NA	NA	TRBV27	TRBJ1-1	CASSLRQTWETMNTEAFF	TGTGCCAGCAGTTTAAGACAGACGTGGGAAACAATGAACACTGAAGCTTTCTTT
NA	NA	TRBV7-9	TRBJ1-1	CASIPSSNTEAFF	TGTGCCAGCATCCCGTCGTCGAACACTGAAGCTTTCTTT
many	TRBD1	TRBV18	TRBJ1-2	CASSGQGAGIDGYTF	TGTGCCAGCTCAGGACAGGGGGCAGGGATCGACGGCTACACCTTC
NA	TRBD1	TRBV11-2	TRBJ2-3	CASSRGTGEPTDTQYF	TGTGCCAGCAGCCGGGGGACAGGAGAACCCACAGATACGCAGTATTTT
many	NA	TRBV18	TRBJ2-2	CASSLVTNTGELFF	TGTGCCAGCTCACTTGTTACAAACACCGGGGAGCTGTTTTTT
NA	NA	TRBV29-1	TRBJ1-2	CSVVHNYGYTF	TGCAGCGTTGTTCACAACTATGGCTACACCTTC
NA	TRBD1	TRBV10-3	TRBJ1-1	CAIRNRDRENTEAFF	TGTGCCATCAGAAACCGGGACAGGGAGAACACTGAAGCTTTCTTT
few	NA	TRBV4-3	TRBJ1-1	CASSQDRGGPGAEAFF	TGCGCCAGCAGCCAAGATCGCGGAGGCCCCGGGGCTGAAGCTTTCTTT
NA	TRBD2	TRBV19	TRBJ2-1	CASLAGGLSYNEQFF	TGTGCCAGTCTAGCGGGGGGGCTCTCCTACAATGAGCAGTTCTTC
NA	TRBD1	TRBV10-3	TRBJ2-3	CASIDRGTDTQYF	TGTGCCAGCATAGACAGGGGCACAGATACGCAGTATTTT
many	NA	TRBV19	TRBJ1-2	CASSTSMDPRGRGYTF	TGTGCCAGTAGTACCAGCATGGACCCAAGAGGTCGTGGCTACACCTTC
NA	NA	TRBV7-8	TRBJ1-5	CASSWDKGQPQHF	TGTGCCAGCAGCTGGGACAAGGGACAGCCCCAGCATTTT
once	NA	TRBV27	TRBJ2-7	CASGRWGYEQYF	TGTGCCAGCGGGCGTTGGGGCTACGAGCAGTACTTC
NA	NA	TRBV7-9	TRBJ2-5	CASSLGLKTQYF	TGTGCCAGCAGCTTGGGTCTCAAGACCCAGTACTTC
few	NA	TRBV7-2	TRBJ1-4	CASSLAGGLREEKLFF	TGTGCCAGCAGCTTAGCTGGTGGCTTGAGAGAAGAAAAACTGTTTTTT
NA	TRBD1	TRBV11-2	TRBJ1-3	CASSRPGQAGNTIYF	TGTGCCAGCAGCAGGCCGGGACAGGCTGGAAACACCATATATTTT
many	NA	TRBV7-3	TRBJ1-2	CASSQSGGRRGIYGYTF	TGTGCCAGCAGCCAATCCGGGGGCAGGCGGGGCATCTATGGCTACACCTTC
many	NA	TRBV20-1	TRBJ2-4	CSARRHGPSSDNIQYF	TGCAGTGCTAGAAGGCACGGCCCGAGTTCCGATAACATTCAGTACTTC
many	TRBD1	TRBV7-2	TRBJ1-6	CASSLQQGNSPLHF	TGTGCCAGCAGCTTACAACAGGGGAATTCACCCCTCCACTTT
NA	NA	TRBV24-1	TRBJ2-3	CATSDLGGYWYF	TGTGCCACCAGTGATTTGGGGGGATATTGGTATTTT
few	NA	TRBV4-1	TRBJ2-3	CASSYAGTSTDTQYF	TGCGCCAGCAGCTACGCGGGAACTAGCACAGATACGCAGTATTTT
many	NA	TRBV18	TRBJ1-3	CASSQVRDSGNTIYF	TGTGCCAGCTCTCAAGTTCGGGATTCTGGAAACACCATATATTTT
NA	TRBD1	TRBV7-9	TRBJ1-3	CASSPRGTVYWLGNTIYF	TGTGCCAGCAGCCCAAGAGGGACAGTGTACTGGCTTGGAAACACCATATATTTT
many	NA	TRBV7-2	TRBJ1-1	CASSLRAFTEAFF	TGTGCCAGCAGCTTAAGGGCTTTTACTGAAGCTTTCTTT
NA	NA	TRBV2	TRBJ2-7	CASSEAGDRGTYEQYF	TGTGCCAGCAGTGAAGCTGGTGACCGTGGCACCTACGAGCAGTACTTC
NA	NA	TRBV10-3	TRBJ1-2	CAISESSNYGYTF	TGTGCCATCAGTGAGTCGAGTAACTATGGCTACACCTTC
medium-sized	NA	TRBV7-6	TRBJ2-2	CASSGAGGENTGELFF	TGTGCCAGCAGCGGAGCTGGCGGGGAGAACACCGGGGAGCTGTTTTTT
many	TRBD1	TRBV12-3/TRBV12-4	TRBJ2-1	CASSITGTENNEQFF	TGTGCCAGCAGCATCACCGGGACAGAGAACAATGAGCAGTTCTTC